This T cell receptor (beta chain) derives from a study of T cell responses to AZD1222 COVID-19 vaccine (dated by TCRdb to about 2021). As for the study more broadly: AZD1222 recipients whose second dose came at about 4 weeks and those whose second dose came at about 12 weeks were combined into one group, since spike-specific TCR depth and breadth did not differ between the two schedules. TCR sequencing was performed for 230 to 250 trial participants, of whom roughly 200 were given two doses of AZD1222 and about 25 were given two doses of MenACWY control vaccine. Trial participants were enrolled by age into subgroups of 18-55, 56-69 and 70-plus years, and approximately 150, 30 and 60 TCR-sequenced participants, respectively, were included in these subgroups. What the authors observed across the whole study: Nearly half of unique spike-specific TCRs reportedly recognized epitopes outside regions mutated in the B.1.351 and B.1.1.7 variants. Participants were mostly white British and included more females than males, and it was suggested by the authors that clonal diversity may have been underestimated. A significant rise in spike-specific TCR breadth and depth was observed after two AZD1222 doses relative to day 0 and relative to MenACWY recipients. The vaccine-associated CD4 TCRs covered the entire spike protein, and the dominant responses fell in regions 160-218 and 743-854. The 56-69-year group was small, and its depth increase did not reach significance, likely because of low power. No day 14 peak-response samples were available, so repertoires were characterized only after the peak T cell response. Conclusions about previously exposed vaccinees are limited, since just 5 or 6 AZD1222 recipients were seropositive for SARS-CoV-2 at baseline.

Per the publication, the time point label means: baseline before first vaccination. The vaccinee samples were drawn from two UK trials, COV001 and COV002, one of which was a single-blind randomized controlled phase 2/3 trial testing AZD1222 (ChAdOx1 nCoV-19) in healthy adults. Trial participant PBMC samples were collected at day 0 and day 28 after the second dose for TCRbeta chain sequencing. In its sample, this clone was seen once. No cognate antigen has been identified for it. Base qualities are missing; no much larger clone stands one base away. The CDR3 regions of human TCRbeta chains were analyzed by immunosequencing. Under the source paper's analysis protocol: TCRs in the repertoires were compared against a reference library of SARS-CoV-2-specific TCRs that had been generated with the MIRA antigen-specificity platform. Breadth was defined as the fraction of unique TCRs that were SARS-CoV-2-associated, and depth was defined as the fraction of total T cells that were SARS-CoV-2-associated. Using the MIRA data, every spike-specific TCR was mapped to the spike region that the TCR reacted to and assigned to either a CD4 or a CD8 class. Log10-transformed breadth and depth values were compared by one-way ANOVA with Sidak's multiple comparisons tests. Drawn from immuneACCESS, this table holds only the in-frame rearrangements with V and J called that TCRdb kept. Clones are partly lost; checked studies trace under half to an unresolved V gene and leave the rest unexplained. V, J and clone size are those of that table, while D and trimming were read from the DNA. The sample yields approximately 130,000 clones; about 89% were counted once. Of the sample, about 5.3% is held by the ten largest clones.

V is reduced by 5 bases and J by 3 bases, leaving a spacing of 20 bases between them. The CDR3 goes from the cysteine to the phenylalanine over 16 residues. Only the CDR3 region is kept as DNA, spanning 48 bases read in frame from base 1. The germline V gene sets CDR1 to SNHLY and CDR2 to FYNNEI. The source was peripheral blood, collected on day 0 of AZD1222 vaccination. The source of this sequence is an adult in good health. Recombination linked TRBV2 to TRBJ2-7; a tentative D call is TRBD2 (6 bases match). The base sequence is TGTGCCAGCAGTCCACTTACTAGCCAAAGTTACTACGAGCAGTACTTC. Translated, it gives CASSPLTSQSYYEQYF.